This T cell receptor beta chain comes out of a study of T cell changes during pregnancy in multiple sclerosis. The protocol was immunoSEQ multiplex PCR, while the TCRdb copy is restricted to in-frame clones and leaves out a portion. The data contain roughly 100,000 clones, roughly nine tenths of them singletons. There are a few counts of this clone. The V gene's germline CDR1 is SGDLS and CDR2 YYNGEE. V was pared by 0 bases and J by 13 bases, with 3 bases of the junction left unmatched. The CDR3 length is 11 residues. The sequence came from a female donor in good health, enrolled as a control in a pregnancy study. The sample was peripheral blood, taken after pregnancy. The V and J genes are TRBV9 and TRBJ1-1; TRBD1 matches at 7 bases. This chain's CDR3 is CASSVGDRVFF. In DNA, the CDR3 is TGTGCCAGCAGCGTAGGTGACAGGGTTTTCTTT.